This T cell receptor (beta chain) appears in the sequencing data of a study of early T cells in non-severe SARS-CoV-2 infection. Overall study: Chains stayed unpaired after sequencing of bulk RNA from unsorted whole blood.

This CDR3 is built from 11 residues. Germline CDR1 is GTSNPN and CDR2 is SVGIG (reference sequence). V dropped 0 bases and J dropped 6 bases, with 5 bases sitting between them. This clonotype has just a few counts. Individually, cDNA molecules had unique molecular identifiers attached to them. MiXCR, applied by TCRdb to the 5' RACE reads, yields one record per CDR3 protein. This table has roughly 93,000 distinct CDR3 sequences, roughly 14% appearing once. The V gene is TRBV30, the J gene TRBJ1-2; D unclear. The sample was whole blood. The sequence derives from an adult who was a healthcare worker with PCR-confirmed SARS-CoV-2 infection or an uninfected control (not recorded which). DNA for the CDR3: TGTGCCTGGAGTGTACATGATGGCTACACCTTC. Encoded protein: CAWSVHDGYTF.